These 26 T cell receptor beta chains came from one sample sequenced in a study of identical twins. TCRdb called the 5' RACE reads again in MiXCR, with one record for every CDR3 protein. The sample has over 200,000 distinct CDR3 sequences; more than 9% are singletons. The material sequenced was memory T cells sorted from blood. Receptors originate from a man aged 45-60 years in good health.

This clonotype has just a few counts. This chain uses TRBV15 with TRBJ2-3; 11 bases align to TRBD2. This CDR3 has 16 residues. Trimming removed 1 base from V and 4 bases from J; junction bases left unmatched: 4. Germline V lookup: CDR1 LNHNV, CDR2 YYDKDF (reference sequence). The CDR3 reads CATSRVLAGGPDTQYF. DNA of the CDR3: TGTGCCACCAGCAGAGTTCTAGCGGGAGGACCAGATACGCAGTATTTT.

This clonotype was seen only a few times. The chain links TRBV4-2 to TRBJ2-6; D remains unclear. Looked up from germline, CDR1 is LGHNA and CDR2 is YNFKEQ. There are 17 residues in the CDR3. The ends were cut back, 0 bases at V and 1 base at J, with 10 bases in the middle. CDR3 DNA: TGTGCCAGCAGCCAAGATTTGGCCAGATCTGGGGCCAACGTCCTGACTTTC. It is translated as CASSQDLARSGANVLTF.

There are many counts of this clonotype. This sequence joins TRBV11-2 and TRBJ1-2; 7 bases are shared with TRBD1. This CDR3 has 16 residues. From germline, CDR1 is SGHAT and CDR2 FQNNGV. With 1 base clipped from V and 3 bases from J, the junction kept 8 bases outside the gene matches. CDR3 sequence reads: CASSLVGTAVHYGYTF. The CDR3, as DNA: TGTGCCAGCAGCTTAGTTGGGACAGCGGTCCACTATGGCTACACCTTC.

At least ten counts were recorded for this clonotype. The chain joins TRBV19 to TRBJ2-1, with 9 bases lining up with TRBD2. Unmatched junction bases numbered 7, after V lost 5 bases and J lost 5 bases. The CDR3 runs 15 residues. Per germline, CDR1 LNHDA and CDR2 SQIVND (reference sequence). CDR3 coding DNA: TGTGCCAGTAGTGGCAAGCGGGGGGCCCACAATGAGCAGTTCTTC. It codes for CASSGKRGAHNEQFF.

This clonotype occurred many times. The V and J genes are TRBV27 and TRBJ1-1; 9 positions agree with TRBD1. Germline V gene lookup returns CDR1 MNHEY and CDR2 SMNVEV (reference sequence). J lost 11 bases, V lost 5 bases, and 12 bases had no gene match. This CDR3 is 14 amino acids long. As DNA, the CDR3 is TGTGCCAGCAGTCACGACCGACAGGGGGTTATGGCTTTCTTT. Its translation: CASSHDRQGVMAFF.

This clonotype was observed many times. The chain carries TRBV10-1 and TRBJ1-1; D gene ambiguous. The CDR3 contains 12 residues. Germline V CDR1 and CDR2: WNHNN, SYGVQD (reference sequence). Trimming left V 2 bases short and J 11 bases short, with 12 bases between. In DNA, the CDR3 is TGCGCCAGCAGTGAGCCCAGAGGGTTGGCTTTCTTT. Translated: CASSEPRGLAFF.

The rearrangement uses TRBV18 and TRBJ2-7; no clear D gene. V lost 0 bases and J lost 2, with 8 bases in between. CDR3 length: 14 residues. Germline CDR1 and CDR2: KGHSH and LQKENI. CDR3 nucleotides: TGTGCCAGCTCACCACCGGTTCGCGCCTACGAGCAGTACTTC. Protein product: CASSPPVRAYEQYF.

The chain couples TRBV20-1 to TRBJ2-3; D is undetermined. Germline lookup yields CDR1 DFQATT and CDR2 SNEGSKA (reference sequence). This CDR3 is built from 14 residues. The V gene lost 1 base and the J gene lost 5 bases, with 13 bases spanning the gap. The DNA of the CDR3 is TGCAGTGCTAGAGTACCACCTCAGGTAGATACGCAGTATTTT. It encodes CSARVPPQVDTQYF.

This clonotype was seen at least ten times. The chain is built from TRBV10-3 and TRBJ2-7; 8 bases align to TRBD2. CDR1 ENHRY and CDR2 SYGVKD come from the germline V gene. V shed 10 bases, J shed 1 base, and the junction held 6 bases outside the gene matches. The CDR3 loop spans 13 amino acids. This chain's CDR3 is CATGGAVSYEQYF. In DNA, the CDR3 is TGTGCCACCGGGGGGGCCGTTTCCTACGAGCAGTACTTC.

In this sample, this clonotype turned up many times. CDR3 protein: CSVERYQETQYF. The DNA for the CDR3 is TGCAGCGTTGAACGTTACCAAGAGACCCAGTACTTC. This chain connects TRBV29-1 to TRBJ2-5; D is ambiguous. Trimming stripped 2 bases from V and 0 bases from J, with 4 bases between. The germline V gene encodes CDR1 SQVTM and CDR2 ANQGSEA. CDR3 length equals 12 residues.

The table lists this clonotype with many counts. The CDR3 spells CASNGWEQETQYF. The CDR3 nucleotides are TGTGCCAGCAATGGGTGGGAACAAGAGACCCAGTACTTC. The chain employs TRBV6-1 and TRBJ2-5, with D hard to call. This CDR3 is built from 13 residues. Trimming shortened V by 7 bases and J by 2 bases, and 11 bases separated the two germline ends. CDR1 and CDR2 (germline): MNHNS, SASEGT.

In this sample, this clonotype turned up many times. The chain recombines TRBV6-1 with TRBJ1-6; TRBD1 is a possible D gene (5 bases). Germline CDR1 reads MNHNS; CDR2 reads SASEGT. The V gene lost 0 bases and the J gene lost 7 bases, with 13 bases spanning the gap. The CDR3 is made up of 16 amino acids. Here the CDR3 DNA reads TGTGCCAGCAGTGAAGCGCAGGGAAGAAGGAATTCACCCCTCCACTTT. Its protein is CASSEAQGRRNSPLHF.

Many counts were recorded for this clonotype. The rearrangement uses TRBV29-1 and TRBJ2-5; D may match TRBD1 or TRBD2 (6 bases each). Germline V gives CDR1 SQVTM, CDR2 ANQGSEA. With 3 bases removed from V and 4 bases from J, the gap between germline ends came to 15 bases. The CDR3 covers 14 residues. The CDR3 region has the DNA TGCAGCGTTGACCTCAAACAGGGAGGAGAGACCCAGTACTTC. This sequence encodes CSVDLKQGGETQYF. The whole variable domain, remainder taken from reference TRBV29-1 and TRBJ2-5, is SAVISQKPSRDICQRGTSLTIQCQVDSQVTMMFWYRQQPGQSLTLIATANQGSEATYESGFVIDKFPISRPNLTFSTLTVSNMSPEDSSIYLCSVDLKQGGETQYFGPGTRLLVL.

This clonotype was counted a few times. This CDR3 reads CSFGTGGTQYF. The CDR3 DNA sequence: TGCAGTTTCGGGACAGGGGGGACCCAGTACTTC. J is TRBJ2-5 and V is TRBV29-1; 11 nucleotides line up with TRBD1. Germline loops: CDR1 SQVTM, CDR2 ANQGSEA. The CDR3 is 11 residues long.

The rearrangement uses TRBV30 and TRBJ2-7; 8 positions match TRBD1. The CDR3 is 13 amino acids. The germline gives CDR1 GTSNPN, CDR2 SVGIG (reference sequence). The junction had 4 bases not matched to a gene; V was cut back by 0 bases and J by 6 bases. This CDR3 reads CAWSVKDRVEQYF. As DNA, the CDR3 is TGTGCCTGGAGTGTAAAGGACAGGGTCGAGCAGTACTTC.

This clonotype was found many times. The chain uses TRBV20-1 and TRBJ1-1; 7 bases fit TRBD1. The length of the CDR3 is 12 residues. Looked up from germline, CDR1 is DFQATT and CDR2 is SNEGSKA (reference sequence). The J segment lost 5 bases and the V segment lost 6 bases, leaving 6 bases of the junction unmatched. CDR3 sequence reads: CSATGDWTEAFF. DNA for the CDR3: TGCAGTGCCACAGGGGATTGGACTGAAGCTTTCTTT.

This clonotype was detected ten times or more. This chain links TRBV6-2 or TRBV6-3 with TRBJ2-5; a weak D match, TRBD1 (6 bases). CDR1 and CDR2 from the germline V gene are MNHEY and SVGEGT. There are 14 residues in the CDR3. The V end lost 5 bases, the J end lost 5 bases, and 15 bases lay between the germline ends. For the CDR3, the DNA is TGTGCCAGCAGTCAACCCGGGACATGGGAGACCCAGTACTTC. This gives the protein CASSQPGTWETQYF.

This clonotype came up many times. This chain joins TRBV2 and TRBJ2-5; D gene unclear. This CDR3 is 12 amino acids long. Per germline, CDR1 SNHLY and CDR2 FYNNEI. Trimming removed 1 base from V and 4 bases from J, with 4 bases in between. DNA of the CDR3: TGTGCCAGCAGTGAAGAGAGAGAGACCCAGTACTTC. It translates to CASSEERETQYF.

A few counts support this clonotype. The genes are TRBV7-2 and TRBJ2-7; D perhaps matches TRBD2 (5 bases). The CDR3 consists of 15 residues. V was pared by 2 bases and J by 4 bases, with 15 bases between. Germline CDR1 reads SGHTA; CDR2 reads FQGNSA. The DNA of the CDR3 is TGTGCCAGCAGCTTACATCGTTCAGGCGGGTACGAGCAGTACTTC. Translation gives CASSLHRSGGYEQYF. The full variable domain, completed using reference TRBV7-2 and TRBJ2-7, is GAGVSQSPSNKVTEKGKDVELRCDPISGHTALYWYRQSLGQGLEFLIYFQGNSAPDKSGLPSDRFSAERTGGSVSTLTIQRTQQEDSAVYLCASSLHRSGGYEQYFGPGTRLTVT.

This clonotype has ten or more counts. The CDR3 protein is CASSSSTGSSGNTIYF. The CDR3 DNA is TGCGCCAGCAGTTCGTCAACAGGGTCCTCTGGAAACACCATATATTTT. The genes are TRBV4-3 and TRBJ1-3; TRBD1 might be the D (6 bases). Germline lookup yields CDR1 LGHNA and CDR2 YSLEER. V was trimmed by 6 bases and J by 0 bases, leaving 15 bases between them. The CDR3 loop spans 16 amino acids.

This chain joins TRBV5-5 and TRBJ1-2, with D perhaps TRBD1 (5 bases). The CDR3 length is 15 residues. V lost 0 bases to trimming and J lost 1 base, with 10 bases between them. Germline V gene lookup returns CDR1 SGHKS and CDR2 YYEKEE (reference sequence). The CDR3 loop is CASSLAAGYNYGYTF. CDR3 sequence (DNA): TGTGCCAGCAGCTTGGCAGCAGGGTATAACTATGGCTACACCTTC.

The V and J genes are TRBV11-2 and TRBJ1-4, with 7 positions matching TRBD1. CDR3 length: 15 amino acids. Germline CDR1 is SGHAT and CDR2 is FQNNGV. After removal of 9 bases from V and 5 bases from J, the junction contained 12 bases not matched to a gene. Here the CDR3 reads CARGASGTENEKLFF. In DNA, the CDR3 is TGTGCCAGGGGCGCCTCCGGGACAGAAAATGAAAAACTGTTTTTT.

The chain has TRBV7-2 and TRBJ2-5, with 12 bases lining up with TRBD2. CDR1 is SGHTA and CDR2 is FQGNSA in the germline V gene. CDR3 length equals 15 residues. The trim removed 4 bases at V and 4 bases at J, leaving 4 bases unmatched. CDR3 residues: CASSSLAGGRETQYF. DNA for the CDR3: TGTGCCAGCAGCTCTCTAGCGGGGGGGCGAGAGACCCAGTACTTC.

This clonotype was detected a few times. The DNA of the CDR3 is TGTGCCAGCAGTTACGAGGTGGGCAGAACAAACAATGAGCAGTTCTTC. Translated: CASSYEVGRTNNEQFF. This rearrangement joins TRBV6-5 to TRBJ2-1; no reliable D call. The V end was cut by 2 bases, the J end by 5 bases, with 16 bases between. Germline assignment: CDR1 MNHEY and CDR2 SVGAGI. This CDR3 is built from 16 residues.

This clonotype has a count of ten or more. The gene calls are TRBV15 and TRBJ2-1; no clear D gene. Trimming removed 0 bases from V and 0 bases from J, with 12 bases in between. CDR3 size: 17 residues. Per germline, CDR1 LNHNV and CDR2 YYDKDF (reference sequence). CDR3 protein: CATSRDLIRSSYNEQFF. The DNA of the CDR3 is TGTGCCACCAGCAGAGATCTTATTCGTAGCTCCTACAATGAGCAGTTCTTC.

This clonotype was seen more than once but under ten times. V usage is TRBV18 and J usage is TRBJ1-1; TRBD1 matches 7 bases. The junction had 4 bases not matched to a gene; V was cut back by 5 bases and J by 1 base. The CDR3 contains 14 residues. Per the germline V gene, CDR1 is KGHSH and CDR2 is LQKENI. For the CDR3, the DNA is TGTGCCAGCTCAGCGACAGGGCAGAACACTGAAGCTTTCTTT. Protein product: CASSATGQNTEAFF.